This TCR beta chain was found in a study of vaccination effects on CD4 cells after COVID-19. Study details: Participants got two doses of BNT162b2 or mRNA-1273 vaccine. A couple of convalescent donors provided samples 16 days and one week before vaccination. The study, taken as a whole, reports: Convalescent post-vaccine spike-reactive clones were mostly newly vaccine-induced.

Sequencing used immunoSEQ multiplex PCR; TCRdb keeps in-frame clones, though not all of them. The sample has 22,000 or so clones; over 70% are singletons. Ahead of sequencing, the ViraFEST assay grew antigen-specific CD4+ T cells using viral peptide pools. When around 10 days of culture had elapsed, CD4+ T cells were isolated. The person acquired a PCR-confirmed SARS-CoV-2 infection between March and December 2020. PBMC cultures contained about 1.9 million cells per well, around 9.7 IU/ml IL-2 and approximately 9.9 ug/ml peptides. Points on this clone: What it binds is not known.

Germline values: CDR1 SGHTA, CDR2 FQGTGA. The length of the CDR3 is 13 residues. Trimming left V 5 bases short and J 5 bases short, with 12 bases between. V gene TRBV7-3 combines with J gene TRBJ2-5; the D is unclear. This receptor was taken from a human donor who had a prior SARS-CoV-2 infection. The specimen was CD4+ T cells from PBMCs cultured with a peptide pool, collected before COVID-19 vaccination. DNA for the CDR3: TGTGCCAGCAGCCCAAATTTGGGGGAGACCCAGTACTTC. It encodes CASSPNLGETQYF.